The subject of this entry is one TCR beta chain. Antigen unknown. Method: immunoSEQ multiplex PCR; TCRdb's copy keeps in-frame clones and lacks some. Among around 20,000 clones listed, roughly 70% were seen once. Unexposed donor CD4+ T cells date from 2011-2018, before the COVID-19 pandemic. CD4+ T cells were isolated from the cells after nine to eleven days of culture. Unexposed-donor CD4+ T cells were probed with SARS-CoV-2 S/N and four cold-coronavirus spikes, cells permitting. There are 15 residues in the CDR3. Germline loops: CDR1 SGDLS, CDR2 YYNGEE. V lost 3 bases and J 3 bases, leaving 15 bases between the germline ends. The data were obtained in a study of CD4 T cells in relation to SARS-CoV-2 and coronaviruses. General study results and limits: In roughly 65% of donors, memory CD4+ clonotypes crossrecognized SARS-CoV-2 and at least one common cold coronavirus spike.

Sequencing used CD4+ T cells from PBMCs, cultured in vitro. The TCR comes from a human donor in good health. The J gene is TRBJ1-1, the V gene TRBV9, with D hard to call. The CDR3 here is CASSGSRVRDTEAFF. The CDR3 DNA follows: TGTGCCAGCAGCGGATCGAGGGTTAGGGACACTGAAGCTTTCTTT.